A selection of T cell receptor beta chains follows, all from one sample in a study of blood T cell repertoires in COVID-19. The data were produced by immunoSEQ multiplex PCR, yet TCRdb's version contains in-frame clones alone and is incomplete. The table includes fewer than 250,000 clones, approximately 81% detected once. The sequenced material came from peripheral blood. The receptor set was obtained from a human donor in a cohort sampled during active COVID-19. Both conserved end residues are part of each CDR3. D genes are given only for firm matches. Size values are once, few and many counts, or a class for expanded clones, and some rows have none.

j_gene: TRBJ1-2; v_gene: TRBV11-2; abundance: .; d_gene: TRBD1; CDR3nt: TGTGCCAGCAGCTCAACCACCACAGGGGGCGTTGGCTACACCTTC; CDR3aa: CASSSTTTGGVGYTF
j_gene: TRBJ2-7; v_gene: TRBV3-1/TRBV3-2; abundance: .; d_gene: TRBD2; CDR3nt: TGTGCCAGCAGCCGAGCGGGGGTACTCTACGAGCAGTACTTC; CDR3aa: CASSRAGVLYEQYF
j_gene: TRBJ1-2; v_gene: TRBV7-8; abundance: .; d_gene: .; CDR3nt: TGTGCCAGCAGCGCCGCCCCCCAGGGCAGTCCGGTATATGGCTACACCTTC; CDR3aa: CASSAAPQGSPVYGYTF
j_gene: TRBJ1-2; v_gene: TRBV12-3/TRBV12-4; abundance: many; d_gene: TRBD1; CDR3nt: TGTGCCAGCAGTCCGACAGGGGGCTATGGCTACACCTTC; CDR3aa: CASSPTGGYGYTF
j_gene: TRBJ2-7; v_gene: TRBV4-1; abundance: .; d_gene: TRBD2; CDR3nt: TGCGCCAGCAGCCAAGATGGGCTAGCGGGTCCCCATAACTTC; CDR3aa: CASSQDGLAGPHNF
j_gene: TRBJ2-5; v_gene: TRBV2; abundance: .; d_gene: .; CDR3nt: TGTGCCAGCAGAGTCTACAGGGAAGAGACCCAGTACTTC; CDR3aa: CASRVYREETQYF
j_gene: TRBJ1-2; v_gene: TRBV6-5; abundance: .; d_gene: .; CDR3nt: TGTGCCAGCAGCCGGGACATTAACTATGGCTACACCTTC; CDR3aa: CASSRDINYGYTF
j_gene: TRBJ2-7; v_gene: TRBV6-6; abundance: once; d_gene: TRBD2; CDR3nt: TGTGCCAGCAGCACGACTAGCGGCGCCTACGAGCAGTACTTC; CDR3aa: CASSTTSGAYEQYF
j_gene: TRBJ2-6; v_gene: TRBV6-4; abundance: .; d_gene: .; CDR3nt: TGTGCCAGCAGCATACAGCCTCTAGCGACTGGGGCCAACGTCCTGACTTTC; CDR3aa: CASSIQPLATGANVLTF
j_gene: TRBJ2-6; v_gene: TRBV9; abundance: once; d_gene: TRBD2; CDR3nt: TGTGCCAGCAGCAGCTCCCCGGGGAGGGCTGGGGCCAACGTCCTGACTTTC; CDR3aa: CASSSSPGRAGANVLTF
j_gene: TRBJ2-7; v_gene: TRBV5-1; abundance: few; d_gene: TRBD2; CDR3nt: TGCGCCAGCAGCTTGGTTAATAGCGGGATCGACGAGCAGTACTTC; CDR3aa: CASSLVNSGIDEQYF
j_gene: TRBJ2-5; v_gene: TRBV28; abundance: .; d_gene: .; CDR3nt: TGTGCCAGCAGTTGGCAGGGTGATGGGGAGACCCAGTACTTC; CDR3aa: CASSWQGDGETQYF
j_gene: TRBJ1-6; v_gene: TRBV5-4; abundance: few; d_gene: TRBD1; CDR3nt: TGTGCCAGCAGCCAACTCGGGACAGGGATGATACCCCTCCACTTT; CDR3aa: CASSQLGTGMIPLHF
j_gene: TRBJ1-2; v_gene: TRBV4-2; abundance: .; d_gene: TRBD1; CDR3nt: TGTGCCAGCCGGCAGGGGGGATCCAGAGGTGGCTACACCTTC; CDR3aa: CASRQGGSRGGYTF
j_gene: TRBJ2-1; v_gene: TRBV5-1; abundance: .; d_gene: TRBD2; CDR3nt: TGCGCCAGCAGCCTCGGAAGCGGGAGTCGGTACGAGCAGTTCTTC; CDR3aa: CASSLGSGSRYEQFF
j_gene: TRBJ2-1; v_gene: TRBV3-1/TRBV3-2; abundance: .; d_gene: .; CDR3nt: TGTGCCAGCAGCCAAGCCTGGGGGGGGCCGGGCCACAATGAGCAGTTCTTC; CDR3aa: CASSQAWGGPGHNEQFF
j_gene: TRBJ1-2; v_gene: TRBV27; abundance: .; d_gene: .; CDR3nt: TGTGCCAGCAGCCGTACAGAGAACTATGGCTACACCTTC; CDR3aa: CASSRTENYGYTF
j_gene: TRBJ2-1; v_gene: TRBV2; abundance: once; d_gene: TRBD1; CDR3nt: TGTGCCAGCAGTGAATGGGGGACAGCTCAGACCTACAATGAGCAGTTCTTC; CDR3aa: CASSEWGTAQTYNEQFF
j_gene: TRBJ2-2; v_gene: TRBV9; abundance: .; d_gene: .; CDR3nt: TGTGCCAGCAGCGTAGCTCCAGGGGTAGGCGGGGAGCTGTTTTTT; CDR3aa: CASSVAPGVGGELFF
j_gene: TRBJ1-6; v_gene: TRBV10-3; abundance: .; d_gene: .; CDR3nt: TGTGCCATCAGTGAAAGGGGAGGGAGCTCCTATAATTCACCCCTCCACTTT; CDR3aa: CAISERGGSSYNSPLHF
j_gene: TRBJ2-5; v_gene: TRBV28; abundance: .; d_gene: TRBD2; CDR3nt: TGTGCCAGCAGTTTAGGAATTACGAGCGGGAGCGAAGAGACCCAGTACTTC; CDR3aa: CASSLGITSGSEETQYF
j_gene: TRBJ2-3; v_gene: TRBV29-1; abundance: .; d_gene: TRBD1; CDR3nt: TGCAGCGTTGTGAGGGGGCCCAGTACCGATACGCAGTATTTT; CDR3aa: CSVVRGPSTDTQYF
j_gene: TRBJ1-6; v_gene: TRBV5-4; abundance: .; d_gene: TRBD1; CDR3nt: TGTGCCAGCAGCCAGGGAGGGACAGGCTTTAATTCACCCCTCCACTTT; CDR3aa: CASSQGGTGFNSPLHF
j_gene: TRBJ1-6; v_gene: TRBV18; abundance: once; d_gene: TRBD1; CDR3nt: TGTGCCAGCTCACCACTAGGACAGGAAAATTCACCCCTCCACTTT; CDR3aa: CASSPLGQENSPLHF
j_gene: TRBJ2-7; v_gene: TRBV4-1; abundance: .; d_gene: TRBD1; CDR3nt: TGCGCCAGCAGCCAACGGACAGGGGGCCAATCCTACGAGCAGTACTTC; CDR3aa: CASSQRTGGQSYEQYF
j_gene: TRBJ2-3; v_gene: TRBV7-8; abundance: .; d_gene: .; CDR3nt: TGTGCCAGCAGCTTAGCGGGAGCGTCACATACGCAGTATTTT; CDR3aa: CASSLAGASHTQYF
j_gene: TRBJ1-4; v_gene: TRBV28; abundance: .; d_gene: TRBD1; CDR3nt: TGTGCCAGCGGAATCGACGGACAGGCTGGGGGAAAACTGTTTTTT; CDR3aa: CASGIDGQAGGKLFF
j_gene: TRBJ2-3; v_gene: TRBV9; abundance: .; d_gene: TRBD2; CDR3nt: TGTGCCAGCAGCGTAGTCCCTAGCGGGAGTGGTAATACGCAGTATTTT; CDR3aa: CASSVVPSGSGNTQYF
j_gene: TRBJ1-2; v_gene: TRBV7-8; abundance: once; d_gene: .; CDR3nt: TGTGCCAGCAGCTTAGAACGGATGTGGGGCGGCTACACCTTC; CDR3aa: CASSLERMWGGYTF
j_gene: TRBJ2-3; v_gene: TRBV6-5; abundance: .; d_gene: .; CDR3nt: TGTGCCAGCAGTCTTAAGGGGTCAGATACGCAGTATTTT; CDR3aa: CASSLKGSDTQYF
j_gene: TRBJ1-5; v_gene: TRBV5-8; abundance: .; d_gene: .; CDR3nt: TGTGCCAGCAGCTCACTTAGGACCCACGGGGGCAATCAGCCCCAGCATTTT; CDR3aa: CASSSLRTHGGNQPQHF
j_gene: TRBJ1-5; v_gene: TRBV24-1; abundance: .; d_gene: .; CDR3nt: TGTGCCACCGGCGGGACCGACCCCAATCAGCCCCAGCATTTT; CDR3aa: CATGGTDPNQPQHF
j_gene: TRBJ2-1; v_gene: TRBV19; abundance: .; d_gene: .; CDR3nt: TGTGCCAGTAGTCCCACCCCGGCGGCCTATGAGCAGTTCTTC; CDR3aa: CASSPTPAAYEQFF
j_gene: TRBJ2-5; v_gene: TRBV7-9; abundance: .; d_gene: .; CDR3nt: TGTGCCAGCAGCCAAGGGTGGACAGGACTAAAAGAGACCCAGTACTTC; CDR3aa: CASSQGWTGLKETQYF
j_gene: TRBJ1-6; v_gene: TRBV4-2; abundance: .; d_gene: .; CDR3nt: TGTGCCAGCAGCCCCGGGGGGGCCGGCCGGTATTCACCCCTCCACTTT; CDR3aa: CASSPGGAGRYSPLHF
j_gene: TRBJ1-2; v_gene: TRBV5-1; abundance: few; d_gene: TRBD1; CDR3nt: TGCGCCAGCAGCACAGACAGGGGGCTGGGCGGCTACACCTTC; CDR3aa: CASSTDRGLGGYTF
j_gene: TRBJ1-2; v_gene: TRBV2; abundance: .; d_gene: TRBD1; CDR3nt: TGTGCCGTCGAAACAGGGGGCGGAGGCTACACCTTC; CDR3aa: CAVETGGGGYTF
j_gene: TRBJ2-1; v_gene: TRBV10-3; abundance: few; d_gene: TRBD1; CDR3nt: TGTGCCATCAGTCCACCGGGACAGGGCAATGAGCAGTTCTTC; CDR3aa: CAISPPGQGNEQFF
j_gene: TRBJ2-2; v_gene: TRBV28; abundance: .; d_gene: TRBD2; CDR3nt: TGTGCCAGCATGGTAGCGGGAGGGTCCACCGGGGAGCTGTTTTTT; CDR3aa: CASMVAGGSTGELFF
j_gene: TRBJ2-1; v_gene: TRBV27; abundance: .; d_gene: TRBD2; CDR3nt: TGTGCCAGCAGGGTGGCCGGGAGCGGGAACAATGAGCAGTTCTTC; CDR3aa: CASRVAGSGNNEQFF
j_gene: TRBJ2-3; v_gene: TRBV29-1; abundance: .; d_gene: TRBD2; CDR3nt: TGCAGCGTACTGAAGAGCGGGAGGGACACAGATACGCAGTATTTT; CDR3aa: CSVLKSGRDTDTQYF
j_gene: TRBJ2-2; v_gene: TRBV6-6; abundance: once; d_gene: .; CDR3nt: TGTGCCAGCAGTTACCGGAGGGATACCGGGGAGCTGTTTTTT; CDR3aa: CASSYRRDTGELFF
j_gene: TRBJ1-3; v_gene: TRBV4-1; abundance: .; d_gene: .; CDR3nt: TGCGCCAGCAGCCAAGATCGCGCGGGCACCATATATTTT; CDR3aa: CASSQDRAGTIYF
j_gene: TRBJ1-2; v_gene: TRBV7-9; abundance: few; d_gene: .; CDR3nt: TGTGCCAGCAGCTTAGAAGGGTCAGGGGTTTACTATGGCTACACCTTC; CDR3aa: CASSLEGSGVYYGYTF
j_gene: TRBJ1-5; v_gene: TRBV4-1; abundance: .; d_gene: .; CDR3nt: TGCGCCAGCAGCCTAACAGGGAGTGACCAGCCCCAGCATTTT; CDR3aa: CASSLTGSDQPQHF
j_gene: TRBJ2-5; v_gene: TRBV6-1; abundance: .; d_gene: TRBD1; CDR3nt: TGTGCCAGCAGTGAAGGGGGACAGGGGTTTAGAAAGACCCAGTACTTC; CDR3aa: CASSEGGQGFRKTQYF